The rows below give T cell receptor beta chains drawn from one sample of a study of T cell responses to AZD1222 COVID-19 vaccine. Clones were sequenced by immunoSEQ multiplex PCR, and TCRdb holds only the in-frame ones, with some missing. Altogether 130,000 or so clones are present, about 92% being singletons, with the ten largest covering 0.91%. This sample comprised peripheral blood, obtained on day 0 of MenACWY control vaccination. The source is an adult in good health. Both conserved end residues are part of each CDR3. Each record gives: clone size, D gene, J gene, V gene, CDR3 protein, CDR3 DNA. The D gene is left open where the match is weak. Some rows have no size entry. The others give once, few or many, or a class for an expanded clone.

>once|.|TRBJ1-2|TRBV5-1
CASSLEENFYGYTF
TGCGCCAGCAGCTTGGAAGAGAACTTCTATGGCTACACCTTC
>.|TRBD1|TRBJ2-2|TRBV10-3
CAIGQGRTGELFF
TGTGCCATCGGACAGGGACGCACCGGGGAGCTGTTTTTT
>.|.|TRBJ2-3|TRBV21-1
CASSKSSGPSTDTQYF
TGTGCCAGCAGCAAATCTAGCGGGCCAAGCACAGATACGCAGTATTTT
>.|.|TRBJ1-1|TRBV14
CASSPRWGKLNTEAFF
TGTGCCAGCAGCCCGCGGTGGGGGAAGTTGAACACTGAAGCTTTCTTT
>.|.|TRBJ2-1|TRBV9
CASTHGSSSYNEQFF
TGTGCCAGTACACACGGGTCGAGCTCCTACAATGAGCAGTTCTTC
>.|TRBD1|TRBJ2-2|TRBV7-9
CASSLRDRGSGELFF
TGTGCCAGCAGCCTCCGGGACAGGGGGTCCGGGGAGCTGTTTTTT
>once|TRBD1|TRBJ2-7|TRBV7-8
CASSLSLQGANEQYF
TGTGCCAGCAGCTTATCTCTGCAGGGGGCTAACGAGCAGTACTTC
>.|TRBD1|TRBJ1-5|TRBV10-3
CAISDGTGEDQPQHF
TGTGCCATCAGTGACGGGACAGGGGAGGATCAGCCCCAGCATTTT
>.|.|TRBJ2-2|TRBV27
CASSLVNTGELFF
TGTGCCAGCAGTTTAGTGAACACCGGGGAGCTGTTTTTT
>.|TRBD2|TRBJ2-7|TRBV5-1
CASSLAGGLAGSYEQYF
TGCGCCAGCAGCTTGGCCGGCGGACTAGCGGGATCCTACGAGCAGTACTTC
>once|.|TRBJ2-1|TRBV2
CASRDRAYNEQFF
TGTGCCAGCAGGGACAGAGCCTACAATGAGCAGTTCTTC
>.|.|TRBJ2-1|TRBV6-5
CASSYGRNEQFF
TGTGCCAGCAGTTACGGGAGGAATGAGCAGTTCTTC
>.|TRBD1|TRBJ1-4|TRBV28
CASSIGTGWEKLFF
TGTGCCAGCAGTATCGGGACAGGGTGGGAAAAACTGTTTTTT
>.|.|TRBJ1-1|TRBV28
CASSRQDLNTEAFF
TGTGCCAGCAGCAGACAGGACCTGAACACTGAAGCTTTCTTT
>.|.|TRBJ1-5|TRBV19
CASSMRYQPQHF
TGTGCCAGTAGTATGCGTTATCAGCCCCAGCATTTT
>few|.|TRBJ1-1|TRBV28
CASSLSHREAFF
TGTGCCAGCAGTTTATCCCACCGTGAAGCTTTCTTT
>.|.|TRBJ2-2|TRBV12-5
CASGSTPGLGVERVSTGELFF
TGTGCTAGTGGTTCTACCCCTGGGTTGGGGGTTGAACGGGTGAGCACCGGGGAGCTGTTTTTT
>.|TRBD1|TRBJ1-6|TRBV3-1/TRBV3-2
CASSLGQGVNSPLHF
TGTGCCAGCAGCCTGGGACAGGGGGTTAATTCACCCCTCCACTTT
>once|.|TRBJ1-3|TRBV10-2
CASSRTRGSGNTIYF
TGCGCCAGCAGTAGAACGCGTGGCTCTGGAAACACCATATATTTT
>.|.|TRBJ1-2|TRBV3-1/TRBV3-2
CASSQVAGRGNGYTF
TGTGCCAGCAGCCAAGTAGCGGGTAGGGGTAATGGCTACACCTTC
>.|.|TRBJ1-1|TRBV28
CASSRGRRDTEAFF
TGTGCCAGCAGCCGGGGGCGCCGGGACACTGAAGCTTTCTTT
>.|.|TRBJ1-5|TRBV19
CASKEGGLGNQPQHF
TGTGCCAGTAAAGAGGGGGGGTTGGGAAATCAGCCCCAGCATTTT
>.|.|TRBJ2-5|TRBV7-2
CASSLSRALETQYF
TGTGCCAGCAGCTTATCGAGGGCCCTGGAGACCCAGTACTTC
>.|TRBD2|TRBJ2-1|TRBV24-1
CATSDLRTSGISHNEQFF
TGTGCCACCAGTGATTTGCGGACTAGCGGGATTTCCCACAATGAGCAGTTCTTC
>.|.|TRBJ1-5|TRBV6-1
CASSEGRDYSNQPQHF
TGTGCCAGCAGTGAAGGCAGGGATTATAGCAATCAGCCCCAGCATTTT
>.|TRBD1|TRBJ1-3|TRBV9
CASSVGGQGNTIYF
TGTGCCAGCAGCGTAGGGGGACAGGGAAACACCATATATTTT
>.|.|TRBJ2-7|TRBV10-1
CASSEDRYSEQYF
TGCGCCAGCAGTGAGGACAGGTATTCCGAGCAGTACTTC
>.|.|TRBJ1-2|TRBV6-1
CASSEGQPAFYGYTF
TGTGCCAGCAGTGAAGGACAGCCAGCGTTCTATGGCTACACCTTC
>.|TRBD1|TRBJ1-1|TRBV6-4
CASRKHSGQGAPLWDTEAFF
TGTGCCAGCAGAAAACATTCGGGACAGGGAGCTCCCTTATGGGACACTGAAGCTTTCTTT
>.|.|TRBJ1-1|TRBV10-3
CAIGGRGTEAFF
TGTGCCATTGGGGGGCGCGGGACTGAAGCTTTCTTT
>.|TRBD1|TRBJ1-2|TRBV15
CATSSGQGYGYTF
TGTGCCACCAGCTCGGGACAGGGGTATGGCTACACCTTC
>.|.|TRBJ1-2|TRBV3-1/TRBV3-2
CASSHAQLSYGYTF
TGTGCCAGCAGCCATGCCCAGCTAAGCTATGGCTACACCTTC
>.|TRBD2|TRBJ2-1|TRBV6-4
CASSITSGAHEQFF
TGTGCCAGCAGTATCACTAGCGGAGCCCATGAGCAGTTCTTC
>.|.|TRBJ2-7|TRBV12-3/TRBV12-4
CASKRASGHEQYF
TGTGCCAGCAAGCGGGCCAGTGGCCACGAGCAGTACTTC
>.|TRBD2|TRBJ2-5|TRBV6-6
CASSRGLAGGQETQYF
TGTGCCAGCAGCCGGGGACTAGCGGGAGGGCAGGAGACCCAGTACTTC
>.|.|TRBJ2-1|TRBV28
CASSIDRSYNEQFF
TGTGCCAGCAGTATAGACAGAAGTTACAATGAGCAGTTCTTC
>once|.|TRBJ1-4|TRBV7-9
CASSLGLAGGTNEKLFF
TGTGCCAGCAGCTTGGGACTAGCGGGTGGTACTAATGAAAAACTGTTTTTT